This entry concerns a single T cell receptor (beta chain). Generated by immunoSEQ multiplex PCR, the TCRdb table keeps only in-frame clones and is missing some. The sample has 45,000 to 60,000 clones; roughly 89% are singletons. This specimen belongs to a study of blood T cell repertoires in COVID-19. Overall study: Sources were T cells, B-cell-depleted T cells, or PBMCs; the material itself was cDNA or gDNA.

There are 15 residues in the CDR3. The clonotype comes from a man between 70 and 80 years old with active COVID-19. Material: peripheral blood. V gene TRBV21-1 combines with J gene TRBJ1-2; TRBD1, the table's D call, was not compared with the DNA. TRBV21-1 is annotated as a pseudogene. The CDR3 sequence: CASSTGTELRYGYTF. The CDR3, as DNA: TGTGCCAGCAGCACCGGGACAGAATTGCGCTATGGCTACACCTTC.